These 2 T cell receptor beta chains originate from one sample sequenced in a study of blood T cell repertoires in COVID-19. The assay was immunoSEQ multiplex PCR, and TCRdb's table has in-frame clones only and misses some. The sample records more than 250,000 clones, roughly 90% being singletons. The sample taken for sequencing was PBMCs or T cells enriched from blood (not recorded which). Receptor source: a woman in her 30s who had recovered from COVID-19.

J is TRBJ1-5 and V is TRBV7-2, with 7 positions matching TRBD1. The CDR3 sequence is 15 residues long. The J segment lost 6 bases and the V segment lost 0 bases, leaving 5 bases of the junction unmatched. Looked up from germline, CDR1 is SGHTA and CDR2 is FQGNSA. CDR3 residues: CASSLARGRFQPQHF. In DNA form, the CDR3 reads TGTGCCAGCAGCTTAGCTAGGGGGCGCTTTCAGCCCCAGCATTTT.

As DNA, the CDR3 is TGTGCCAGCAGTTTAAACAGAAAAGGCTACACCTTC. Protein sequence: CASSLNRKGYTF. The V and J genes are TRBV28 and TRBJ1-2; D remains unclear. Germline V gene lookup returns CDR1 MDHEN and CDR2 SYDVKM. Deletions cut 2 bases from V and 8 bases from J, with 9 bases between. CDR3 length: 12 residues.